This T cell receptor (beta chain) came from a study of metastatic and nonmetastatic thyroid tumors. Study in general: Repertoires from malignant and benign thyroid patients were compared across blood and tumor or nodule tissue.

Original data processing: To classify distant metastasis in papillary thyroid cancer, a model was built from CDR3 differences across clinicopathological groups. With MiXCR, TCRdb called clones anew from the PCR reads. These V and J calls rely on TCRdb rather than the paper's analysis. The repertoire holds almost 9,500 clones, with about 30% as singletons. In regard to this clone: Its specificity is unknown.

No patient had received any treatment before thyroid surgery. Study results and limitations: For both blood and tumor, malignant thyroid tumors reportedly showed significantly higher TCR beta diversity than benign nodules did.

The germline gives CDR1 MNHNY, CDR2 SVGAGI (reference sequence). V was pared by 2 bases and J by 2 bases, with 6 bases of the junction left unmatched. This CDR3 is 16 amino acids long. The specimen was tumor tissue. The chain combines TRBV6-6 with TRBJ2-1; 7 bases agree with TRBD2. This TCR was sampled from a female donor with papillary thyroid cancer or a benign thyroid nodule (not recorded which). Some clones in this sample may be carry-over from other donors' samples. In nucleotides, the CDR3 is TGTGCCAGCAGTTACGCCGGGCTAGCGGCCTACAATGAGCAGTTCTTC. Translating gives CASSYAGLAAYNEQFF.